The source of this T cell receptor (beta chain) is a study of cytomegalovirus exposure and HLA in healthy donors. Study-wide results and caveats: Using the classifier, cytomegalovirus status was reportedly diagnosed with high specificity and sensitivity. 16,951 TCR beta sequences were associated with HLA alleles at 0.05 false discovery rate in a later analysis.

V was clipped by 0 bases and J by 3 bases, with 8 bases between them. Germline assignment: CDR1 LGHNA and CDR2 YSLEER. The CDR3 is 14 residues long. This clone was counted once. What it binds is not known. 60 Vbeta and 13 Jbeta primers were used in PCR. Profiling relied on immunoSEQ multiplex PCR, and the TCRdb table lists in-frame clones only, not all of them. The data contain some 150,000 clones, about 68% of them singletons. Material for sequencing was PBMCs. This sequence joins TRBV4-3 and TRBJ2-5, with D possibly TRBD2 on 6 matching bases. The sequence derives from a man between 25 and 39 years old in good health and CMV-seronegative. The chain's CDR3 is CASSQDWGEETQYF. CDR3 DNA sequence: TGCGCCAGCAGCCAAGATTGGGGGGAAGAGACCCAGTACTTC.